This TCR beta chain was sequenced during a study of shared clonotypes between healthy human individuals. This CDR3 is 13 amino acids long. Trimming took 4 bases from V and 3 from J, leaving 11 bases between them. Germline V gene lookup returns CDR1 SGHTS and CDR2 YDEGEE. Notes on this clone: What it binds is not known.

Study results and caveats: Several donors held about 4.5% of naive CD4 clonotypes in common. Non-shared clonotypes had lower generation probabilities than those shared by all four donors.

Assay used: immunoSEQ multiplex PCR; TCRdb lists only in-frame clones, some missing. The repertoire holds roughly 300,000 clones, about nine tenths seen once, with 15% to 20% in the top ten. The material sequenced was memory CD8+ T cells sorted from blood. Sample subset: CD45RO+ cells pooled with CCR7-negative TemRA cells. This clonotype was obtained from a young man in good health. The chain has TRBV5-8 and TRBJ2-7; maybe TRBD2 (5 bases). Here the CDR3 reads CASSRGRNYEQYF. CDR3 in DNA: TGTGCCAGCAGCCGCGGGCGGAACTACGAGCAGTACTTC.